These 18 T cell receptor beta chains were sequenced from one sample in a study of T cell repertoires in cytomegalovirus infection. TCRdb recomputed calls from the reads with MiXCR, one row per CDR3 protein. Of fewer than 700,000 distinct CDR3 sequences in the sample, around 24% were seen once. The sample comprised CD8+ T cells from PBMCs. The source of these receptors is a human donor in good health (CMV status not recorded). Some clones in this sample may be carry-over from other donors' samples.

This clonotype was counted between two and nine times. V gene TRBV7-9 combines with J gene TRBJ2-7, with D hard to call. The CDR3 totals 14 residues. CDR1 and CDR2 (germline): SEHNR, FQNEAQ (reference sequence). The V end lost 5 bases, the J end lost 0 bases, and 11 bases lay between the germline ends. The CDR3 DNA reads TGTGCCAGCAGCAATTACGTTGGCTCCTACGAGCAGTACTTC. Residues: CASSNYVGSYEQYF.

This clonotype was detected a few times. The gene calls are TRBV12-3 or TRBV12-4 and TRBJ1-1, with D possibly being TRBD1 (5 bases). The CDR3 extends over 14 amino acids. Trimming took off 6 bases at V and 7 bases at J, with 18 bases between the two ends. CDR3 protein: CASSPSGGGDEAFF. The CDR3 bases are TGTGCCAGCAGCCCCTCGGGGGGTGGTGATGAAGCTTTCTTT.

The chain uses TRBV7-8 and TRBJ1-2, with D tentatively TRBD1 (5 bases). CDR3 length equals 16 residues. V lost 5 bases and J lost 8, with 24 bases in between. Germline CDR1 is SGHVS and CDR2 is FQNEAQ. CDR3 sequence reads: CASSPLTATYSNGYTF. Here the CDR3 DNA reads TGTGCCAGCAGCCCCTTGACAGCCACTTACTCCAACGGCTACACCTTC.

Remarks on this clonotype: A clone one base away is much larger, so this may be a read error. The genes are TRBV6-1 and TRBJ1-2; 8 nucleotides match TRBD1. The CDR3 is 15 residues long. Germline CDR1 is MNHNS and CDR2 is SASEGT. CDR3 protein: CVSIQSDRGGDGYTF. The CDR3 nucleotides read TGTGTCAGCATCCAATCAGACAGGGGCGGAGATGGCTACACCTTC.

CDR3 loop: CAISESGQGINEQFF. In DNA form, the CDR3 reads TGTGCCATCAGTGAGTCGGGACAGGGGATCAATGAGCAGTTCTTC. The gene calls are TRBV10-3 and TRBJ2-1, with 10 bases lining up with TRBD1. Germline V gives CDR1 ENHRY, CDR2 SYGVKD. The V segment lost 0 bases and the J segment 6 bases; nucleotides outside the gene matches: 2. CDR3 length: 15 amino acids.

This clonotype was seen a handful of times. The CDR3 spells CASSEEGLIYEQYV. CDR3 nucleotide sequence: TGTGCCAGCAGTGAGGAGGGACTGATCTACGAGCAGTACGTC. The chain has TRBV2 and TRBJ2-7, with TRBD2 as a possible D gene (6 bases). The CDR3 is 14 residues long. The germline V and J ends were trimmed by 3 bases and 3 bases, with 12 bases remaining between them. Germline V CDR1 and CDR2: SNHLY, FYNNEI.

The CDR3 sequence: CASVGEGRDSNEQFF. In DNA form, the CDR3 reads TGTGCCAGCGTTGGAGAGGGTCGCGATTCGAATGAGCAGTTCTTC. The rearrangement links TRBV28 to TRBJ2-1, with TRBD2 as a possible D gene (5 bases). V was trimmed by 8 bases and J by 7 bases, leaving 21 bases between them. This CDR3 region has 15 residues. CDR1 and CDR2 (germline): MDHEN, SYDVKM.

A note on this clonotype: This may be a read error: a much more frequent sequence differs by one nucleotide. The chain uses TRBV7-6 and TRBJ2-5; the match to TRBD2 covers 10 bases. The CDR3 loop spans 17 amino acids. CDR1 is SGHVS, CDR2 FNYEAQ, per germline. CDR3 nucleotides: TGTGTCAGCAGCTTAGATATCGCTATAGCGGGGGGAGAGACCCAGTACTTC. It codes for CVSSLDIAIAGGETQYF.

This clonotype turned up a few times. The chain employs TRBV5-5 and TRBJ2-7; D gene uncertain. Germline CDR1 reads SGHKS; CDR2 reads YYEKEE (reference sequence). The CDR3 is 13 residues long. Trimming left V 2 bases short and J 1 base short, with 7 bases between. CDR3 sequence: CASSFADSYEQYV. DNA for the CDR3: TGTGCCAGCAGCTTTGCGGATTCCTACGAGCAGTACGTC.

The rearrangement joins TRBV18 to TRBJ2-5; tentatively, D is TRBD2 (6 bases). V was pared by 3 bases and J by 2 bases, with 22 bases between. CDR1 KGHSH and CDR2 LQKENI come from the germline V gene. CDR3 size: 18 residues. CDR3 sequence: CASSPQGLHFRKQETQYF. In nucleotides, the CDR3 is TGTGCCAGCTCACCCCAGGGACTCCACTTTCGCAAACAAGAGACCCAGTACTTC.

This clonotype was counted ten times or more. V usage is TRBV12-3 or TRBV12-4 and J usage is TRBJ2-1; 8 nucleotides line up with TRBD2. The CDR3 covers 15 residues. Trimming took 3 bases from V and 3 from J; bases not matched to a gene: 4. CDR3 sequence: CASSLSGGYYNEQFF. In DNA, the CDR3 is TGTGCCAGCAGTTTGAGCGGGGGCTACTACAATGAGCAGTTCTTC.

The rearrangement uses TRBV20-1 and TRBJ2-1, with TRBD2 as a possible D gene (6 bases). CDR3 size: 13 residues. The V end was cut by 4 bases, the J end by 4 bases, with 11 bases between. In germline, CDR1 is DFQATT, CDR2 SNEGSKA (reference sequence). CDR3 DNA: TGCAGTGCTAACGGGGGAGGTTACAATGAGCAGTTCTTC. It specifies CSANGGGYNEQFF.

V gene TRBV7-1 combines with J gene TRBJ1-1, with 12 bases identical to TRBD1. TRBV7-1 is sorted into the ORF group, with uncertain function. The CDR3 is 17 residues long. The ends lost 5 bases at V and 5 bases at J; junction bases unmatched: 12. CDR3 protein: CASSGGQGAFVGTEAFF. The CDR3 nucleotides are TGTGCCAGCAGCGGGGGACAGGGGGCTTTTGTAGGAACTGAAGCTTTCTTT.

In its sample, this clonotype was seen many times. V usage is TRBV6-2 or TRBV6-3 and J usage is TRBJ2-7, with D unclear. CDR1 is MNHEY and CDR2 is SVGEGT in the germline V gene. This CDR3 region has 15 residues. Trimming shortened V by 0 bases and J by 3 bases, and 12 bases separated the two germline ends. CDR3 loop: CASSYSPARVYEQYF. CDR3 nucleotide sequence: TGTGCCAGCAGTTACTCGCCAGCAAGAGTCTACGAGCAGTACTTC.

This clonotype is a singleton in its sample. The chain employs TRBV23-1 and TRBJ2-6, with D perhaps matching TRBD1 or TRBD2 (5 bases each). TRBV23-1 is an ORF, and what it does is uncertain. This CDR3 region has 21 residues. V was cut by 0 bases and J by 0 bases, with 21 bases left in between. The CDR3 spells CASSQSSQWGPPTSGANVLTF. The CDR3 coding sequence is TGCGCCAGCAGTCAATCGAGTCAGTGGGGACCCCCGACCTCTGGGGCCAACGTCCTGACTTTC.

The rearrangement joins TRBV27 to TRBJ2-1; TRBD2 might be the D (6 bases). There are 16 residues in the CDR3. Germline loops: CDR1 MNHEY, CDR2 SMNVEV (reference sequence). The V end lost 5 bases, the J end lost 8 bases, and 22 bases lay between the germline ends. Here the CDR3 DNA reads TGTGCCAGCAGTCTCCTTGGGGGAGGAGGCGAGTATGAGCAGTTCTTC. It encodes CASSLLGGGGEYEQFF.

This clonotype was recorded at least ten times. The rearrangement uses TRBV7-2 and TRBJ2-5; the match to TRBD2 covers 7 bases. Per the germline V gene, CDR1 is SGHTA and CDR2 is FQGNSA. CDR3 length: 17 residues. The V and J ends lost 1 base and 5 bases, in that order; junction bases with no gene match: 13. The CDR3 region has the DNA TGTGCCAGCAGCTTAGGATACGGGGACTACCGCTTGGAGACCCAGTACTTC. It specifies CASSLGYGDYRLETQYF.

This clonotype appeared many times. The CDR3 sequence is CASSYGGPPGELFF. Written as DNA, the CDR3 is TGTGCCAGCAGTTACGGGGGACCCCCCGGGGAGCTGTTTTTT. The V gene is TRBV6-2 or TRBV6-3, the J gene TRBJ2-2, with D perhaps assigned TRBD1 or TRBD2 (5 bases each). Germline V gives CDR1 MNHEY, CDR2 SVGEGT. With 2 bases removed from V and 6 bases from J, the gap between germline ends came to 10 bases. This CDR3 is built from 14 residues.